What follows are 32 T cell receptor beta chains derived from one specimen sequenced in a study of OX40 agonist ivuxolimab in advanced cancers. TCRdb's table, derived via immunoSEQ multiplex PCR, lists solely in-frame clones and lacks some. Of more than 85,000 clones in the sample, about nine tenths are singletons; the top ten hold roughly 1.6%. Sequencing was performed on CD4+ or CD8+ T cells sorted from blood, taken in a trial of the OX40 agonist ivuxolimab. These TCRs come from an adult with an advanced solid tumor such as melanoma, head and neck, liver or kidney cancer.

The CDR3 sequence: CASSPPEGGSQETQYF. CDR3 nucleotide sequence: TGTGCCAGCTCACCCCCGGAGGGGGGATCCCAAGAGACCCAGTACTTC. The chain links TRBV18 to TRBJ2-5; the D call may be TRBD1 or TRBD2 (6 bases each). The V gene lost 3 bases and the J gene lost 1 base, with 15 bases spanning the gap. This CDR3 spans 16 amino acids. In germline, CDR1 is KGHSH, CDR2 LQKENI.

The V gene is TRBV2, the J gene TRBJ1-1; D is unresolved. The CDR3 length is 12 residues. The V gene's germline CDR1 is SNHLY and CDR2 FYNNEI. The germline V and J ends were trimmed by 1 base and 3 bases, with 3 bases remaining between them. The CDR3 protein is CASSEGDTEAFF. CDR3 bases: TGTGCCAGCAGTGAAGGGGACACTGAAGCTTTCTTT. Full variable domain (outside the CDR3, taken from reference TRBV2 and TRBJ1-1): EPEVTQTPSHQVTQMGQEVILRCVPISNHLYFYWYRQILGQKVEFLVSFYNNEISEKSEIFDDQFSVERPDGSNFTLKIRSTKLEDSAMYFCASSEGDTEAFFGQGTRLTVV.

J is TRBJ2-1 and V is TRBV5-1; 12 nucleotides line up with TRBD2. The CDR3 totals 16 residues. Germline V gives CDR1 SGHRS, CDR2 YFSETQ. Trimming cost V 4 bases and J 7 bases; bases outside gene matches: 9. This CDR3 is CASSQILAGGYNEQFF. The CDR3 coding sequence is TGCGCCAGCAGCCAGATTCTAGCGGGAGGGTATAATGAGCAGTTCTTC.

The chain joins TRBV7-2 to TRBJ2-7; the match to TRBD2 covers 11 bases. With V trimmed by 2 bases and J by 3 bases, 3 bases remained unmatched. The CDR3 runs to 15 residues. In germline, CDR1 is SGHTA, CDR2 FQGNSA. In DNA form, the CDR3 reads TGTGCCAGCAGCTTACGACTAGCGGGATACTACGAGCAGTACTTC. Its translation: CASSLRLAGYYEQYF.

V gene TRBV5-1 combines with J gene TRBJ2-7; TRBD2 agrees at 9 bases. CDR1 and CDR2 from the germline V gene are SGHRS and YFSETQ. The CDR3 runs 16 residues. The ends lost 7 bases at V and 0 bases at J; junction bases unmatched: 11. The CDR3 spells CASRRDPAGGSYEQYF. The CDR3 nucleotides are TGCGCCAGCCGACGGGACCCAGCGGGAGGCTCCTACGAGCAGTACTTC.

The gene calls are TRBV6-5 and TRBJ2-7; no clear D. Germline loops: CDR1 MNHEY, CDR2 SVGAGI. V shed 0 bases and J shed 2 bases, with 11 bases lying between them. There are 15 residues in the CDR3. The CDR3 DNA sequence: TGTGCCAGCAGTTACTCTGACATGCCGACCTACGAGCAGTACTTC. It encodes CASSYSDMPTYEQYF.

The chain has TRBV11-2 and TRBJ2-5; 9 positions agree with TRBD2. Per the germline V gene, CDR1 is SGHAT and CDR2 is FQNNGV. J was trimmed by 5 bases and V by 3 bases; bases with no gene match: 7. The CDR3 extends over 15 amino acids. The chain's CDR3 is CASSFQAGGSETQYF. CDR3 nucleotide sequence: TGTGCCAGCAGCTTTCAAGCGGGAGGCTCTGAGACCCAGTACTTC.

The gene calls are TRBV13 and TRBJ2-3; 7 bases align to TRBD2. The CDR3 is 14 residues long. V dropped 1 base and J dropped 8; count of bases not matched to a gene: 6. From germline, CDR1 is PRHDT and CDR2 FYEKMQ (reference sequence). The CDR3 nucleotides read TGTGCCAGCAGCTTAGACGTGGGAGGGGTTACGCAGTATTTT. This sequence encodes CASSLDVGGVTQYF.

This clone has a single count. V and J are TRBV6-5 and TRBJ1-1, with D unclear. Trimming removed 6 bases at V and 6 bases at J, with 8 bases between. The CDR3 has 11 amino acids. CDR1 is MNHEY, CDR2 SVGAGI, per germline. In DNA, the CDR3 is TGTGCCAGCAGGAAAGGCCCTGAAGCTTTCTTT. Translating it yields CASRKGPEAFF.

V and J are TRBV6-5 and TRBJ2-2; D gene ambiguous. V dropped 5 bases and J dropped 8 bases, with 6 bases sitting between them. CDR3 length: 11 residues. The germline CDR1 and CDR2 sequences are MNHEY and SVGAGI. CDR3 coding DNA: TGTGCCAGCAGTCGTCAGGGGGAGCTGTTTTTT. Translating it yields CASSRQGELFF.

The chain joins TRBV6-5 to TRBJ1-1; no definite D call. The germline gives CDR1 MNHEY, CDR2 SVGAGI. CDR3 length: 11 amino acids. Between the trimmed V and J ends, which lost 7 bases and 4 bases, there was a span of 7 bases. The CDR3 bases are TGTGCCAGCACTCGGGGCACTGAAGCTTTCTTT. Its protein is CASTRGTEAFF.

The rearrangement joins TRBV5-1 to TRBJ2-5, with unresolved D. The CDR3 consists of 13 residues. Per the germline V gene, CDR1 is SGHRS and CDR2 is YFSETQ. V lost 0 bases and J 5 bases, leaving 8 bases between the germline ends. CDR3 residues: CASSLGGFETQYF. The CDR3 region has the DNA TGCGCCAGCAGCTTGGGGGGTTTTGAGACCCAGTACTTC.

This clone was found once. V and J are TRBV28 and TRBJ2-5; 10 bases are shared with TRBD2. The trim removed 5 bases at V and 6 bases at J, leaving 12 bases unmatched. Germline-derived CDR1 and CDR2 are MDHEN and SYDVKM. The CDR3 totals 16 residues. The DNA of the CDR3 is TGTGCCAGCAGTCCCTCACTAGCGGGAATGAGTAAGACCCAGTACTTC. Translated, it gives CASSPSLAGMSKTQYF. The entire variable domain, with the rest obtained from reference TRBV28 and TRBJ2-5, is as follows: DVKVTQSSRYLVKRTGEKVFLECVQDMDHENMFWYRQDPGLGLRLIYFSYDVKMKEKGDIPEGYSVSREKKERFSLILESASTNQTSMYLCASSPSLAGMSKTQYFGPGTRLLVL.

This chain links TRBV5-1 with TRBJ2-1, with TRBD2 as a possible D gene (6 bases). V was pared by 3 bases and J by 9 bases, with 10 bases between. Germline V CDR1 and CDR2: SGHRS, YFSETQ. CDR3 length: 12 amino acids. The CDR3 loop is CASSSGLAEQFF. For the CDR3, the DNA is TGCGCCAGCAGCTCGGGACTTGCTGAGCAGTTCTTC.

This clone was counted only a few times. The genes are TRBV5-1 and TRBJ2-7; D not resolved. Germline CDR1 is SGHRS and CDR2 is YFSETQ. CDR3 length: 14 residues. The ends were cut back, 0 bases at V and 2 bases at J, with 9 bases in the middle. The CDR3 here is CASSLADGPYEQYF. DNA of the CDR3: TGCGCCAGCAGCTTGGCGGACGGCCCCTACGAGCAGTACTTC.

The rearrangement joins TRBV19 to TRBJ2-7, with 8 positions matching TRBD2. Germline values: CDR1 LNHDA, CDR2 SQIVND (reference sequence). V lost 4 bases to trimming and J lost 2 bases; unmatched junction nucleotides: 7. The length of the CDR3 is 15 residues. In DNA, the CDR3 is TGTGCCAGTAGTACCCACGGGAGGGGCGCCTACGAGCAGTACTTC. Amino acids: CASSTHGRGAYEQYF.

V gene TRBV28 combines with J gene TRBJ2-1; D gene ambiguous. Germline loops: CDR1 MDHEN, CDR2 SYDVKM. The CDR3 is 20 residues long. Trimming shortened V by 3 bases and J by 3 bases, and 27 bases separated the two germline ends. CDR3 coding DNA: TGTGCCAGCAGTTTGGCTATTTATGTTGCTGCCAAAAAGGGCTACAATGAGCAGTTCTTC. As protein: CASSLAIYVAAKKGYNEQFF.

This chain joins TRBV4-1 and TRBJ1-1; TRBD1 is a possible D gene (6 bases). Trimming stripped 0 bases from V and 1 base from J, with 9 bases between. The CDR3 is 15 residues long. In germline, CDR1 is MGHRA, CDR2 YSYEKL. The CDR3 sequence: CASSQEAGANTEAFF. The DNA of the CDR3 is TGCGCCAGCAGCCAAGAGGCAGGGGCGAACACTGAAGCTTTCTTT.

The V and J genes are TRBV30 and TRBJ1-2, with D tentatively TRBD1 (5 bases). Germline V lookup: CDR1 GTSNPN, CDR2 SVGIG (reference sequence). The CDR3 is 15 residues long. The V gene lost 0 bases and the J gene lost 6 bases, with 17 bases spanning the gap. Here the CDR3 reads CAWSVRAGTDDGYTF. The CDR3 DNA is TGTGCCTGGAGTGTACGGGCAGGGACGGATGATGGCTACACCTTC.

This clone was detected once. The rearrangement links TRBV6-1 to TRBJ2-7; possibly TRBD1 for D (6 bases). With 10 bases removed from V and 2 bases from J, the gap between germline ends came to 12 bases. CDR1 and CDR2 from the germline V gene are MNHNS and SASEGT. The CDR3 is 12 residues long. CDR3 bases: TGTGCCACCCGAACAGGGCCCTACGAGCAGTACTTC. It encodes CATRTGPYEQYF.

The rearrangement uses TRBV29-1 and TRBJ1-1; D possibly corresponds to TRBD1 (5 bases). Germline V gene sequence: CDR1 SQVTM, CDR2 ANQGSEA. V was clipped by 3 bases and J by 3 bases, with 11 bases between them. The CDR3 contains 13 residues. The CDR3 nucleotides are TGCAGCGTTGATGAGGGGACGGACACTGAAGCTTTCTTT. This codes for CSVDEGTDTEAFF.

The V gene is TRBV7-8, the J gene TRBJ2-1; TRBD2 is a possible D gene (5 bases). The ends were cut back, 2 bases at V and 0 bases at J, with 17 bases in the middle. The CDR3 covers 18 residues. Germline V gene data show CDR1 as SGHVS and CDR2 as FQNEAQ. CDR3 loop: CASSLLRARASSYNEQFF. The CDR3 coding sequence is TGTGCCAGCAGCTTATTGCGGGCCCGAGCGAGCTCCTACAATGAGCAGTTCTTC.

The DNA for the CDR3 is TGCGCCAGCAGTGCAGCGGGGATAGTAAATGAGCAGTTCTTC. The encoded protein is CASSAAGIVNEQFF. The chain uses TRBV10-2 and TRBJ2-1, with TRBD2 identical over 7 bases. After removal of 4 bases from V and 7 bases from J, the junction contained 7 bases not matched to a gene. Germline-derived CDR1 and CDR2 are WSHSY and SAAADI. This CDR3 comprises 14 residues.

The chain has TRBV30 and TRBJ2-1; D unclear. The germline V gene has CDR1 GTSNPN and CDR2 SVGIG (reference sequence). V lost 3 bases to trimming and J lost 2 bases, with 26 bases between them. The CDR3 runs 19 residues. This chain's CDR3 is CAWSRRHKWFGATYNEQFF. DNA of the CDR3: TGTGCCTGGAGCCGACGACACAAATGGTTTGGCGCCACCTACAATGAGCAGTTCTTC.

This rearrangement joins TRBV28 to TRBJ1-4; perhaps TRBD1 as D (5 bases). CDR1 and CDR2 (germline): MDHEN, SYDVKM. V lost 6 bases to trimming and J lost 7 bases, with 15 bases between them. The CDR3 covers 14 residues. The CDR3 DNA is TGTGCCAGCAGGGATCAGGGTTCAGGTGAAAAACTGTTTTTT. This translates into CASRDQGSGEKLFF. The entire variable domain, with the rest obtained from reference TRBV28 and TRBJ1-4, is as follows: DVKVTQSSRYLVKRTGEKVFLECVQDMDHENMFWYRQDPGLGLRLIYFSYDVKMKEKGDIPEGYSVSREKKERFSLILESASTNQTSMYLCASRDQGSGEKLFFGSGTQLSVL.

The rearrangement links TRBV30 to TRBJ1-2; tentatively, D is TRBD1 (5 bases). The CDR3 sequence is 12 residues long. The V end lost 2 bases, the J end lost 8 bases, and 12 bases lay between the germline ends. CDR1 is GTSNPN and CDR2 is SVGIG in the germline V gene (reference sequence). The CDR3: CAWSFGTEGYTF. The CDR3 DNA sequence: TGTGCCTGGAGTTTCGGGACGGAGGGCTACACCTTC.

The chain combines TRBV9 with TRBJ1-4; no clear D gene. With 0 bases removed from V and 3 bases from J, the gap between germline ends came to 6 bases. The CDR3 loop spans 14 amino acids. Per the germline V gene, CDR1 is SGDLS and CDR2 is YYNGEE. The CDR3 DNA reads as TGTGCCAGCAGCGTAGGGAACGCTAATGAAAAACTGTTTTTT. It specifies CASSVGNANEKLFF. Complete variable domain (other parts from reference TRBV9 and TRBJ1-4): DSGVTQTPKHLITATGQRVTLRCSPRSGDLSVYWYQQSLDQGLQFLIQYYNGEERAKGNILERFSAQQFPDLHSELNLSSLELGDSALYFCASSVGNANEKLFFGSGTQLSVL.

The rearrangement links TRBV10-3 to TRBJ2-7, with 7 bases that match TRBD2. Germline V CDR1 and CDR2: ENHRY, SYGVKD. This CDR3 comprises 13 residues. Trimming removed 8 bases from V and 2 bases from J; junction bases left unmatched: 6. The CDR3 sequence: CAIGAGVPYEQYF. The CDR3 bases are TGTGCCATCGGGGCGGGAGTACCCTACGAGCAGTACTTC.

This clone came up once. The V and J genes are TRBV15 and TRBJ2-1; no firm D call. CDR3 length: 15 amino acids. Germline CDR1 LNHNV, CDR2 YYDKDF (reference sequence). Trimming removed 8 bases at V and 0 bases at J, with 14 bases between. DNA for the CDR3: TGTGCCACCGGATTTGCGGAACTCTCCTACAATGAGCAGTTCTTC. Translation: CATGFAELSYNEQFF.

The chain carries TRBV12-5 and TRBJ1-2; 7 bases line up with TRBD1. The CDR3 has 14 residues. J gave up 4 bases and V 10 bases, and 12 bases lay outside the gene matches. Germline V gives CDR1 LGHNT, CDR2 FRNRAP. CDR3 protein: CATSPTGRVYGYTF. The CDR3, as DNA: TGTGCTACCTCCCCGACAGGGAGAGTCTATGGCTACACCTTC.

J is TRBJ2-5 and V is TRBV29-1; perhaps TRBD2 as D (6 bases). V was shortened by 6 bases and J by 4 bases, with 24 bases between the two germline ends. The CDR3 covers 16 residues. Germline assignment: CDR1 SQVTM and CDR2 ANQGSEA. The CDR3 reads CSVSALGTPPRETQYF. As DNA, the CDR3 is TGCAGCGTATCCGCCCTCGGGACTCCGCCTCGAGAGACCCAGTACTTC.

This chain connects TRBV6-5 to TRBJ2-1, with D possibly matching TRBD2 (6 bases). The CDR3 covers 13 residues. Germline lookup yields CDR1 MNHEY and CDR2 SVGAGI. V was pared by 1 base and J by 8 bases, with 9 bases between. The CDR3 sequence: CASSYFRRDEQFF. CDR3 nucleotides: TGTGCCAGCAGTTACTTTAGGAGGGATGAGCAGTTCTTC.